One sample yielded the 21 T cell receptor beta chains listed below, sequenced in a study of cytomegalovirus exposure and HLA in healthy donors. PCR used 60 Vbeta primers and 13 Jbeta primers. Measured with immunoSEQ multiplex PCR; TCRdb has only the in-frame clones, and not every one. The sample lists more than 95,000 clones, over 60% occurring once. What was sequenced was PBMCs. All receptors derive from a woman between 35 and 50 years old in good health and CMV-seropositive.

The V and J genes are TRBV10-3 and TRBJ2-7; 8 nucleotides match TRBD2. J gave up 6 bases and V 11 bases, and 6 bases lay outside the gene matches. The CDR3 covers 11 residues. Germline loops: CDR1 ENHRY, CDR2 SYGVKD. This chain's CDR3 is CAAGRGCEQYF. CDR3 DNA: TGTGCCGCCGGGAGGGGTTGCGAGCAGTACTTC.

The V gene is TRBV19, the J gene TRBJ1-1; 9 bases are shared with TRBD1. CDR3 size: 17 residues. V was clipped by 3 bases and J by 3 bases; unmatched bases: 11. Germline V lookup: CDR1 LNHDA, CDR2 SQIVND (reference sequence). CDR3 residues: CASSMGDRGWSDTEAFF. The CDR3 DNA reads TGTGCCAGTAGTATGGGTGACAGGGGGTGGTCCGACACTGAAGCTTTCTTT. The full variable domain, completed using reference TRBV19 and TRBJ1-1, is DGGITQSPKYLFRKEGQNVTLSCEQNLNHDAMYWYRQDPGQGLRLIYYSQIVNDFQKGDIAEGYSVSREKKESFPLTVTSAQKNPTAFYLCASSMGDRGWSDTEAFFGQGTRLTVV.

Concerning this clone itself: The same CDR3 also results from other DNA sequences found in this sample. The J gene is TRBJ2-7, the V gene TRBV5-1; the match to TRBD1 covers 9 bases. CDR3 length equals 14 residues. The germline gives CDR1 SGHRS, CDR2 YFSETQ. V dropped 2 bases and J dropped 4; count of bases not matched to a gene: 4. CDR3 sequence reads: CASSLQGAVYEQYF. Here the CDR3 DNA reads TGCGCCAGCAGCTTACAGGGGGCGGTATACGAGCAGTACTTC.

This clone was found a few times. The CDR3: CAISAREDYEQYF. The CDR3 region has the DNA TGTGCCATCAGTGCCCGGGAGGACTACGAGCAGTACTTC. The rearrangement uses TRBV10-3 and TRBJ2-7; 7 positions match TRBD2. The length of the CDR3 is 13 residues. Germline-derived CDR1 and CDR2 are ENHRY and SYGVKD. V lost 4 bases to trimming and J lost 3 bases; unmatched junction nucleotides: 3.

V is TRBV28 and J is TRBJ2-4; TRBD2 matches 15 bases. The CDR3 contains 17 residues. V lost 5 bases and J lost 6; bases outside the gene matches: 8. Germline V gene lookup returns CDR1 MDHEN and CDR2 SYDVKM. CDR3 in DNA: TGTGCCAGCAGTCACGGACTAGCGGGAGGGCCCAGAAACATTCAGTACTTC. Protein product: CASSHGLAGGPRNIQYF. The variable domain in full, with the rest retrieved from reference TRBV28 and TRBJ2-4, is DVKVTQSSRYLVKRTGEKVFLECVQDMDHENMFWYRQDPGLGLRLIYFSYDVKMKEKGDIPEGYSVSREKKERFSLILESASTNQTSMYLCASSHGLAGGPRNIQYFGAGTRLSVL.

This chain links TRBV7-8 with TRBJ2-7, with TRBD2 matching over 7 bases. V was pared by 5 bases and J by 2 bases, with 9 bases of the junction left unmatched. This CDR3 comprises 15 residues. CDR1 is SGHVS and CDR2 is FQNEAQ in the germline V gene. The CDR3: CASSARRRETYEQYF. In nucleotides, the CDR3 is TGTGCCAGCAGCGCCCGAAGGCGGGAGACCTACGAGCAGTACTTC.

This chain links TRBV6-1 with TRBJ1-2, with D possibly being TRBD1 (6 bases). Trimming stripped 1 base from V and 6 bases from J, with 15 bases between. Looked up from germline, CDR1 is MNHNS and CDR2 is SASEGT. This CDR3 contains 15 residues. CDR3 sequence reads: CASSEGVRGKDGYTF. In DNA form, the CDR3 reads TGTGCCAGCAGTGAAGGGGTCAGGGGAAAGGATGGCTACACCTTC.

The V and J genes are TRBV2 and TRBJ1-4; TRBD1 aligns across 8 bases. Germline CDR1 and CDR2: SNHLY and FYNNEI. The CDR3 contains 15 residues. The V segment lost 3 bases and the J segment 7 bases; nucleotides outside the gene matches: 7. The CDR3 here is CASSDRTGRGEKLFF. In nucleotides, the CDR3 is TGTGCCAGCAGTGACCGGACAGGGAGGGGTGAAAAACTGTTTTTT. Looking up the rest from reference TRBV2 and TRBJ1-4 gives the full variable domain: EPEVTQTPSHQVTQMGQEVILRCVPISNHLYFYWYRQILGQKVEFLVSFYNNEISEKSEIFDDQFSVERPDGSNFTLKIRSTKLEDSAMYFCASSDRTGRGEKLFFGSGTQLSVL.

This clone was recorded only once. The chain links TRBV19 to TRBJ2-5, with 7 nucleotides matching TRBD2. From germline, CDR1 is LNHDA and CDR2 SQIVND (reference sequence). CDR3 length: 12 amino acids. V gave up 5 bases and J gave up 10 bases; unmatched junction bases: 7. The CDR3 is CASSPGGMDQYF. The CDR3 nucleotides read TGTGCCAGTAGTCCCGGGGGGATGGACCAGTACTTC.

This sequence joins TRBV19 and TRBJ1-1, with TRBD1 matching 8 bases. In germline, CDR1 is LNHDA, CDR2 SQIVND (reference sequence). After removal of 6 bases from V and 11 bases from J, the junction contained 14 bases not matched to a gene. CDR3 length: 14 residues. The CDR3 spells CASRSTGTGYKAFF. CDR3 nucleotides: TGTGCCAGTAGGTCAACCGGGACAGGCTATAAGGCTTTCTTT.

The chain uses TRBV19 and TRBJ2-1, with 7 bases matching TRBD1. J lost 9 bases, V lost 6 bases, and 8 bases had no gene match. The CDR3 has 13 residues. CDR1 and CDR2 from the germline V gene are LNHDA and SQIVND (reference sequence). CDR3 protein: CASRNSGQSEQFF. The CDR3 DNA is TGTGCCAGTAGGAATTCGGGACAGAGTGAGCAGTTCTTC.

CDR3 in DNA: TGTGCCAGCAGTGCAGACCAGGGACAGCCCCAGCATTTT. This translates into CASSADQGQPQHF. The rearrangement uses TRBV6-4 and TRBJ1-5; a possible D gene is TRBD1 (5 bases). The CDR3 contains 13 residues. Germline CDR1 reads MRHNA; CDR2 reads SNTAGT. The V and J ends lost 4 bases and 7 bases respectively, with 11 bases between them.

This clone was detected once. This rearrangement joins TRBV28 to TRBJ2-3, with D tentatively TRBD1 (5 bases). The ends were cut back, 6 bases at V and 0 bases at J, with 13 bases in the middle. The germline CDR1 and CDR2 sequences are MDHEN and SYDVKM. The CDR3 is 15 residues long. The CDR3 sequence: CASSTRAPSTDTQYF. The CDR3 DNA reads as TGTGCCAGCAGCACCAGGGCTCCTAGCACAGATACGCAGTATTTT.

This clone was seen more than once but under ten times. The gene calls are TRBV15 and TRBJ2-1; 14 positions agree with TRBD2. V dropped 5 bases and J dropped 10; count of bases not matched to a gene: 10. Germline-derived CDR1 and CDR2 are LNHNV and YYDKDF (reference sequence). This CDR3 comprises 16 residues. The CDR3 coding sequence is TGTGCCACCAGCTGGACCAAGACTAGCGGGAGGGAAGAGCAGTTCTTC. Amino acids: CATSWTKTSGREEQFF.

There are a few counts of this clone. The chain couples TRBV6-4 to TRBJ2-7; 7 bases fit TRBD1. CDR3 length equals 14 residues. V lost 2 bases, J lost 0 bases, and 1 base stayed unmatched. Germline V gene lookup returns CDR1 MRHNA and CDR2 SNTAGT. The CDR3 is CASSDRDSSYEQYF. The CDR3 region has the DNA TGTGCCAGCAGTGACCGGGACAGCTCCTACGAGCAGTACTTC.

The CDR3 loop is CAISRDRTNEKLFF. The CDR3 bases are TGTGCCATCAGTAGGGACAGGACTAATGAAAAACTGTTTTTT. This chain uses TRBV10-3 with TRBJ1-4; 8 bases agree with TRBD1. V shed 5 bases and J 2 bases; nucleotides not matched to a gene: 1. The CDR3 length is 14 residues. CDR1 ENHRY and CDR2 SYGVKD come from the germline V gene.

This clone was counted between two and nine times. The chain recombines TRBV2 with TRBJ2-5; 7 positions agree with TRBD1. The CDR3 consists of 13 residues. J gave up 5 bases and V 8 bases, and 8 bases lay outside the gene matches. Per the germline V gene, CDR1 is SNHLY and CDR2 is FYNNEI. The CDR3 region is CASQTGSGETQYF. The DNA of the CDR3 is TGTGCCAGCCAGACAGGGAGCGGCGAGACCCAGTACTTC.

This chain uses TRBV4-2 with TRBJ2-7; 8 bases are shared with TRBD2. This CDR3 comprises 15 residues. The V segment lost 1 base and the J segment 5 bases; nucleotides outside the gene matches: 7. Germline-derived CDR1 and CDR2 are LGHNA and YNFKEQ. The CDR3 reads CASSQVELAEHEQYF. The CDR3 nucleotides are TGTGCCAGCAGCCAAGTGGAACTAGCGGAGCACGAGCAGTACTTC.

V gene TRBV13 combines with J gene TRBJ1-4; no clear D. Germline CDR1 PRHDT, CDR2 FYEKMQ (reference sequence). Trimming stripped 3 bases from V and 6 bases from J, with 8 bases between. The length of the CDR3 is 13 residues. CDR3 in amino acids: CASSFGGDEKLFF. The CDR3, as DNA: TGTGCCAGCAGCTTCGGCGGTGATGAAAAACTGTTTTTT.

The chain joins TRBV7-3 to TRBJ2-3, with D possibly TRBD2 on 5 matching bases. CDR1 is SGHTA, CDR2 FQGTGA, per germline. Between the trimmed V and J ends, which lost 0 bases and 6 bases, there was a span of 7 bases. This CDR3 comprises 13 residues. In DNA, the CDR3 is TGTGCCAGCAGCTTAACCGGGGATGATACGCAGTATTTT. It codes for CASSLTGDDTQYF. Looking up the rest from reference TRBV7-3 and TRBJ2-3 gives the full variable domain: GAGVSQTPSNKVTEKGKYVELRCDPISGHTALYWYRQSLGQGPEFLIYFQGTGAADDSGLPNDRFFAVRPEGSVSTLKIQRTERGDSAVYLCASSLTGDDTQYFGPGTRLTVL.

The genes are TRBV6-5 and TRBJ2-1; 8 bases line up with TRBD1. The CDR3 sequence is 14 residues long. With 5 bases clipped from V and 2 bases from J, the junction kept 2 bases outside the gene matches. The germline V gene encodes CDR1 MNHEY and CDR2 SVGAGI. CDR3 sequence (DNA): TGTGCCAGCAGTCCGGACAGGGCCTACAATGAGCAGTTCTTC. Translated: CASSPDRAYNEQFF.